One and the same sample provided the 4 T cell receptor beta chains below, sequenced in a study of tumor-infiltrating lymphocytes in primary liver carcinoma. A primer in the constant region served to generate TCR beta cDNA from roughly 450 ng of total RNA. Three nested multiplex PCR rounds, a slightly modified ARM-PCR method, built the TCR beta libraries. The study ran its first two PCR rounds for roughly 10 cycles each, using TRBV1-TRBV30 forward primers and a C-beta reverse primer. One entry per CDR3 protein, called by TCRdb with MiXCR from the multiplex PCR reads. The repertoire holds fewer than 85,000 distinct CDR3 sequences, with about three quarters as singletons. Without any cell sorting, roughly 20-32 mg of bulk tissue yielded co-extracted RNA and DNA. Sequenced material: tumor-adjacent normal liver tissue. The origin of the receptors is a man aged 40-49 years with primary liver carcinoma and hepatitis B virus infection.

This clonotype has more than one count but fewer than ten. The rearrangement links TRBV29-1 to TRBJ2-7; weak D call: TRBD2 (5 bases). The germline V and J ends were trimmed by 6 bases and 4 bases, with 19 bases remaining between them. The CDR3 runs 14 residues. Germline V gives CDR1 SQVTM, CDR2 ANQGSEA. The CDR3 sequence is CSVKVGVRSYEQYF. The CDR3 DNA reads TGCAGCGTAAAAGTGGGAGTTCGATCATACGAGCAGTACTTC.

Regarding this clonotype: An end of the junction does not agree with germline; a read error may underlie this. The J gene is TRBJ2-2, the V gene TRBV7-9; tentatively, D is TRBD1 (5 bases). The CDR3 is made up of 14 amino acids. CDR1 and CDR2 (germline): SEHNR, FQNEAQ (reference sequence). The CDR3 loop reads CASSARQFTRELFF. The CDR3 DNA reads as TGTGCCAGCAGCGCCCGACAGTTCACCCGGGAGCTGTTTTTT. Using reference TRBV7-9 and TRBJ2-2 for the parts outside the CDR3, the full variable domain is DTGVSQNPRHKITKRGQNVTFRCDPISEHNRLYWYRQTLGQGPEFLTYFQNEAQLEKSRLLSDRFSAERPKGSFSTLEIQRTEQGDSAMYLCASSARQFTRELFFGEGSRLTVL.

This clonotype turned up a few times. V is TRBV28 and J is TRBJ2-1, with a possible D match to TRBD2 (6 bases). Germline values: CDR1 MDHEN, CDR2 SYDVKM. The CDR3 length is 15 residues. Trimming removed 6 bases from V and 1 base from J, with 13 bases in between. CDR3 nucleotides: TGTGCCAGCAGGCTGACGGGACTTTCCTACAATGAGCAGTTCTTC. This encodes CASRLTGLSYNEQFF.

Comment on this clonotype: Just one base apart from a much larger clone, this may be a read error. The CDR3 coding sequence is TGTGCCAGCAACCGGGGACAGGGAGTCATCCGGCAGTACTTC. This encodes CASNRGQGVIRQYF. This chain joins TRBV14 and TRBJ2-7, with TRBD1 matching 9 bases. The CDR3 covers 14 residues. The V gene's germline CDR1 is SGHDN and CDR2 FVKESK. The J segment lost 9 bases and the V segment lost 7 bases, leaving 13 bases of the junction unmatched. The full variable domain, in which reference TRBV14 and TRBJ2-7 provide the parts outside the CDR3, is EAGVTQFPSHSVIEKGQTVTLRCDPISGHDNLYWYRRVMGKEIKFLLHFVKESKQDESGMPNNRFLAERTGGTYSTLKVQPAELEDSGVYFCASNRGQGVIRQYFGPGTRLTVT.